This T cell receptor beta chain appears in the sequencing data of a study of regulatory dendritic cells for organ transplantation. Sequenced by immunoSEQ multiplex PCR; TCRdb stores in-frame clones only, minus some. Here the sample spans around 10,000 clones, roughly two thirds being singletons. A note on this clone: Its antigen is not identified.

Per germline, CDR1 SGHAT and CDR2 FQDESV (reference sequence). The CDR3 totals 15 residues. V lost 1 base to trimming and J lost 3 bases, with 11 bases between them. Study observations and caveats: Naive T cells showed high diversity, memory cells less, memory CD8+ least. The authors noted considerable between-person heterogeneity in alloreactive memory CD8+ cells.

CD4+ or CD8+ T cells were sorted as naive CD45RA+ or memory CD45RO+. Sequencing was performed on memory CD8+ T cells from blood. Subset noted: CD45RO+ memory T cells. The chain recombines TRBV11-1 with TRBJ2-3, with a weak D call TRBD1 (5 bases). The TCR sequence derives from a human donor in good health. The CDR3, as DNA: TGTGCCAGCAGCTTAGGGTCAGGGCATACAGATACGCAGTATTTT. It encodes CASSLGSGHTDTQYF. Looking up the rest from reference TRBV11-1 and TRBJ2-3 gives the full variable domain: EAEVAQSPRYKITEKSQAVAFWCDPISGHATLYWYRQILGQGPELLVQFQDESVVDDSQLPKDRFSAERLKGVDSTLKIQPAELGDSAMYLCASSLGSGHTDTQYFGPGTRLTVL.